A single sample is the source of the 15 T cell receptor beta chains below, sequenced in a study of CD8 T cells in Susac syndrome. After extraction with the RNeasy kit, about 0.5 to 1 ug of the RNA was reverse transcribed using random hexamers. TCRdb re-derived calls from the immunoSEQ multiplex PCR reads in MiXCR, one entry per CDR3 protein. Of more than 65,000 distinct CDR3 sequences listed, 85% to 95% were seen once; the top ten hold over 0.35%. The source material was CD8+ T cells from PBMCs. Receptors originate from a human donor with Susac syndrome.

The V gene is TRBV24-1, the J gene TRBJ2-3, with TRBD2 matching 14 bases. Germline values: CDR1 KGHDR, CDR2 SFDVKD. V shed 1 base and J 7 bases; nucleotides not matched to a gene: 3. CDR3 length: 16 amino acids. The CDR3 reads CATSDLGTSGSHTQYF. The CDR3 region has the DNA TGTGCCACCAGTGATTTAGGGACTAGCGGGAGTCATACGCAGTATTTT.

The chain joins TRBV25-1 to TRBJ2-1; D gene ambiguous. Germline CDR1 is MGHDK and CDR2 is SYGVNS. This CDR3 comprises 11 residues. V was clipped by 5 bases and J by 7 bases, with 6 bases between them. The CDR3 region has the DNA TGTGCCAGCAGTACCTCTAATGAGCAGTTCTTC. Its translation: CASSTSNEQFF. The complete variable domain, with remaining parts taken from reference TRBV25-1 and TRBJ2-1, reads EADIYQTPRYLVIGTGKKITLECSQTMGHDKMYWYQQDPGMELHLIHYSYGVNSTEKGDLSSESTVSRIRTEHFPLTLESARPSHTSQYLCASSTSNEQFFGPGTRLTVL.

V is TRBV27 and J is TRBJ2-7; no firm D call. Trimming took 1 base from V and 0 from J, leaving 10 bases between them. In germline, CDR1 is MNHEY, CDR2 SMNVEV (reference sequence). The CDR3 is made up of 15 amino acids. The CDR3 sequence is CASSLLGPSSYEQYF. In DNA form, the CDR3 reads TGTGCCAGCAGTTTATTAGGCCCGAGCTCCTACGAGCAGTACTTC.

This chain joins TRBV3-1 and TRBJ2-5; 7 nucleotides line up with TRBD1. V shed 4 bases, J shed 5 bases, and the junction held 19 bases outside the gene matches. The germline V gene has CDR1 LGHDT and CDR2 YNNKEL (reference sequence). This CDR3 has 18 residues. The CDR3 DNA sequence: TGTGCCAGCAGCCCGATAGGGGGATACAGGGGCGAAGAGGAGACCCAGTACTTC. Residues: CASSPIGGYRGEEETQYF.

V and J are TRBV4-1 and TRBJ1-5; D uncertain. Germline values: CDR1 MGHRA, CDR2 YSYEKL. Trimming removed 2 bases from V and 2 bases from J, with 10 bases in between. This CDR3 has 15 amino acids. CDR3 amino acids: CASSQSATGNQPQHF. DNA for the CDR3: TGCGCCAGCAGCCAATCCGCGACGGGCAATCAGCCCCAGCATTTT.

The rearrangement links TRBV11-1 to TRBJ2-2; D is ambiguous. Germline V gene data show CDR1 as SGHAT and CDR2 as FQDESV (reference sequence). V shed 5 bases and J shed 6 bases, with 10 bases lying between them. The CDR3 contains 13 residues. CDR3 sequence reads: CASSPIVAGELFF. CDR3 coding DNA: TGTGCCAGCAGCCCTATAGTTGCCGGGGAGCTGTTTTTT.

The chain carries TRBV11-2 and TRBJ2-7; TRBD2 aligns across 9 bases. After removal of 8 bases from V and 4 bases from J, the junction contained 6 bases not matched to a gene. This CDR3 is built from 13 residues. Germline CDR1 is SGHAT and CDR2 is FQNNGV. The CDR3 nucleotides are TGTGCCAGCCGAGCTAGCGGGAATTACGAGCAGTACTTC. Translation: CASRASGNYEQYF.

This rearrangement joins TRBV20-1 to TRBJ2-3; D is uncertain. The V end was cut by 0 bases, the J end by 2 bases, with 12 bases between. The germline CDR1 and CDR2 sequences are DFQATT and SNEGSKA (reference sequence). The length of the CDR3 is 15 residues. DNA for the CDR3: TGCAGTGCTAGAGATCACGATCAGGTCACAGATACGCAGTATTTT. It specifies CSARDHDQVTDTQYF.

This chain joins TRBV5-4 and TRBJ2-5, with D unresolved. V was cut by 2 bases and J by 1 base, with 18 bases left in between. The CDR3 runs 17 residues. Germline V lookup: CDR1 SGHNT, CDR2 YYREEE (reference sequence). CDR3 in DNA: TGTGCCAGCAGCTTAAGTTACGCTAGACCGCCCCAAGAGACCCAGTACTTC. It specifies CASSLSYARPPQETQYF.

V and J are TRBV5-1 and TRBJ2-5, with 10 bases that match TRBD1. The CDR3 covers 15 residues. CDR1 SGHRS and CDR2 YFSETQ come from the germline V gene. With 3 bases clipped from V and 5 bases from J, the junction kept 7 bases outside the gene matches. The CDR3 loop is CASSWEGQGTETQYF. Here the CDR3 DNA reads TGCGCCAGCAGCTGGGAGGGACAGGGGACGGAGACCCAGTACTTC.

The rearrangement uses TRBV7-2 and TRBJ2-7; D not certain. CDR1 and CDR2 (germline): SGHTA, FQGNSA. This CDR3 spans 14 amino acids. The V end was cut by 4 bases, the J end by 4 bases, with 14 bases between. For the CDR3, the DNA is TGTGCCAGCAGCTCCGTCGGGCCCGGATACGAGCAGTACTTC. This encodes CASSSVGPGYEQYF.

This clonotype occurred once. Written as DNA, the CDR3 is TGCAGTGCTAGGAGCCCGGGGGGAAACACCATATATTTT. It encodes CSARSPGGNTIYF. The chain is built from TRBV20-1 and TRBJ1-3; no clear D gene. The CDR3 is 13 amino acids. Trimming removed 3 bases from V and 4 bases from J, with 10 bases in between. Germline CDR1 DFQATT, CDR2 SNEGSKA (reference sequence).

This chain uses TRBV3-1 with TRBJ1-2; the match to TRBD1 covers 10 bases. Germline CDR1 LGHDT, CDR2 YNNKEL (reference sequence). The CDR3 consists of 16 residues. V was pared by 2 bases and J by 1 base, with 4 bases of the junction left unmatched. CDR3 sequence (DNA): TGTGCCAGCAGCCAATTTCGGGACAGGGGTAACTATGGCTACACCTTC. Translated: CASSQFRDRGNYGYTF.

This clonotype turned up a few times. The V gene is TRBV28, the J gene TRBJ2-2; D not resolved. The CDR3 extends over 11 amino acids. V was clipped by 9 bases and J by 3 bases, with 5 bases between them. Germline V CDR1 and CDR2: MDHEN, SYDVKM. CDR3 region: CASRDTGELFF. CDR3 in DNA: TGTGCCAGTAGGGACACCGGGGAGCTGTTTTTT.

V and J are TRBV20-1 and TRBJ2-1; no definite D call. This CDR3 region has 14 residues. The V end was cut by 3 bases, the J end by 4 bases, with 13 bases between. The germline CDR1 and CDR2 sequences are DFQATT and SNEGSKA (reference sequence). For the CDR3, the DNA is TGCAGTGCTAGCATAGGAAGTGATTACAATGAGCAGTTCTTC. Its protein product is CSASIGSDYNEQFF.